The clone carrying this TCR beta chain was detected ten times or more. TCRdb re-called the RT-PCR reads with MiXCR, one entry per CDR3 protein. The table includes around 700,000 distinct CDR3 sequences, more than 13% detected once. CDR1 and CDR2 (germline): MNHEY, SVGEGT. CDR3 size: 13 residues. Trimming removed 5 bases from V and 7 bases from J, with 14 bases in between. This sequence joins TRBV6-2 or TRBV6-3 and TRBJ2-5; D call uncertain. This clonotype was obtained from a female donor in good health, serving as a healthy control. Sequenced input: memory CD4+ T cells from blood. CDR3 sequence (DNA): TGTGCCAGCAGTACCGGACCCCGGAGGACCCAGTACTTC. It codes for CASSTGPRRTQYF.